The clone carrying this T cell receptor (beta chain) was seen a few times. The V gene's germline CDR1 is MNHEY and CDR2 SMNVEV (reference sequence). This CDR3 comprises 13 residues. V lost 3 bases and J 7 bases, leaving 9 bases between the germline ends. This entry comes from a study of T cells in Graves' hyperthyroidism and ophthalmopathy. Study-wide context: Peripheral blood draws took place at initial diagnosis, ahead of any treatment.

Amplification of TCR beta CDR3 regions used RNA as the template. Primed by the HTBI set, a first-round RT-PCR was run on the TCR CDR3. MiXCR was run by TCRdb on the multiplex PCR reads, yielding one entry per CDR3 protein. The sample shows nearly 600,000 distinct CDR3 sequences, around 14% of them seen only once. The rearrangement joins TRBV27 to TRBJ1-4; D not resolved. The sample taken for sequencing was blood. The clonotype comes from a woman under 40 with Graves' hyperthyroidism that later progressed to Graves' ophthalmopathy. The CDR3 reads CASSFVIGEKLFF. In DNA form, the CDR3 reads TGTGCCAGCAGTTTCGTAATAGGTGAAAAACTGTTTTTT.